A selection of T cell receptor beta chains follows, all from one sample in a study of cytomegalovirus exposure and HLA in healthy donors. This table comes from immunoSEQ multiplex PCR, and its TCRdb copy is limited to in-frame clones, with some not included. The top ten clones hold 13% of a sample with about 82,000 clones, over 75% of them seen once. Sample: PBMCs. These receptors were obtained from a human donor in good health. The CDR3 runs from the conserved cysteine through the conserved F or W. D genes are given only for firm matches. Size is stated for part of the rows, as once, few or many counts, or as a class when the clone is expanded.

d_gene: -; abundance: -; v_gene: TRBV6-5; j_gene: TRBJ2-2; CDR3aa: CASSYSLGSGELFF; CDR3nt: TGTGCCAGCAGTTACTCTCTAGGGAGCGGGGAGCTGTTTTTT
d_gene: TRBD1; abundance: -; v_gene: TRBV9; j_gene: TRBJ1-6; CDR3aa: CASSAKGTASNSPLHF; CDR3nt: TGTGCCAGCAGCGCCAAGGGGACAGCCAGCAATTCACCCCTCCACTTT
d_gene: -; abundance: -; v_gene: TRBV6-1; j_gene: TRBJ2-1; CDR3aa: CASSDLGASYNEQFF; CDR3nt: TGTGCCAGCAGTGACCTGGGGGCGTCCTACAATGAGCAGTTCTTC
d_gene: -; abundance: -; v_gene: TRBV9; j_gene: TRBJ1-5; CDR3aa: CASSQRPNQPQHF; CDR3nt: TGTGCCAGCAGCCAGAGGCCCAATCAGCCCCAGCATTTT
d_gene: TRBD2; abundance: -; v_gene: TRBV10-3; j_gene: TRBJ2-3; CDR3aa: CAISESTSGGDTQYF; CDR3nt: TGTGCCATCAGTGAGTCTACTAGCGGGGGTGATACGCAGTATTTT
d_gene: TRBD1; abundance: -; v_gene: TRBV6-1; j_gene: TRBJ1-1; CDR3aa: CASSGDSGGTEAFF; CDR3nt: TGTGCCAGCAGTGGGGACAGTGGGGGAACTGAAGCTTTCTTT
d_gene: TRBD1; abundance: once; v_gene: TRBV11-2; j_gene: TRBJ1-1; CDR3aa: CASSLAGTGAPRAFF; CDR3nt: TGTGCCAGCAGCTTGGCCGGGACAGGGGCGCCGAGGGCTTTCTTT
d_gene: -; abundance: -; v_gene: TRBV10-3; j_gene: TRBJ1-5; CDR3aa: CAIRPTEDQPQHF; CDR3nt: TGTGCCATCAGGCCGACAGAAGATCAGCCCCAGCATTTT
d_gene: -; abundance: once; v_gene: TRBV6-5; j_gene: TRBJ2-3; CDR3aa: CASSYILRQASDTQYF; CDR3nt: TGTGCCAGCAGTTATATCCTCCGTCAGGCCTCAGATACGCAGTATTTT
d_gene: TRBD2; abundance: -; v_gene: TRBV7-9; j_gene: TRBJ2-3; CDR3aa: CASSLAGASGDTDTQYF; CDR3nt: TGTGCCAGCAGCTTAGCGGGCGCTAGCGGGGACACAGATACGCAGTATTTT
d_gene: -; abundance: -; v_gene: TRBV30; j_gene: TRBJ2-6; CDR3aa: CAWSPDSGANVLTF; CDR3nt: TGTGCCTGGAGTCCAGATTCTGGGGCCAACGTCCTGACTTTC
d_gene: -; abundance: -; v_gene: TRBV6-5; j_gene: TRBJ1-5; CDR3aa: CASSYYPNQPQHF; CDR3nt: TGTGCCAGCAGTTACTATCCGAATCAGCCCCAGCATTTT
d_gene: -; abundance: once; v_gene: TRBV4-3; j_gene: TRBJ1-6; CDR3aa: CASSQDAGNSPLNF; CDR3nt: TGCGCCAGCAGCCAAGATGCGGGGAATTCACCCCTCAACTTT
d_gene: TRBD1; abundance: -; v_gene: TRBV19; j_gene: TRBJ1-5; CDR3aa: CASKDRFNNQPQHF; CDR3nt: TGTGCCAGTAAGGACAGGTTTAACAATCAGCCCCAGCATTTT
d_gene: -; abundance: few; v_gene: TRBV7-6; j_gene: TRBJ2-7; CDR3aa: CASSLDAGPAYEQYF; CDR3nt: TGTGCCAGCAGCTTGGATGCGGGGCCAGCCTACGAGCAGTACTTC
d_gene: TRBD2; abundance: once; v_gene: TRBV2; j_gene: TRBJ2-2; CDR3aa: CASRGLAGRTGELFF; CDR3nt: TGTGCCAGCAGGGGACTAGCGGGGAGGACCGGGGAGCTGTTTTTT
d_gene: -; abundance: -; v_gene: TRBV5-1; j_gene: TRBJ1-1; CDR3aa: CASSPSQGESTEAFF; CDR3nt: TGCGCCAGCAGCCCGAGTCAGGGTGAGAGCACTGAAGCTTTCTTT
d_gene: TRBD1; abundance: -; v_gene: TRBV2; j_gene: TRBJ1-4; CDR3aa: CASSEDRGSYEKLFF; CDR3nt: TGTGCCAGCAGTGAAGACAGGGGGTCTTATGAAAAACTGTTTTTT
d_gene: TRBD1; abundance: once; v_gene: TRBV6-5; j_gene: TRBJ2-1; CDR3aa: CASSSKPGQGVHEQFF; CDR3nt: TGTGCCAGCAGTTCCAAACCGGGACAGGGGGTCCATGAGCAGTTCTTC
d_gene: TRBD1; abundance: -; v_gene: TRBV6-6; j_gene: TRBJ2-5; CDR3aa: CASSYLGQGGETQYF; CDR3nt: TGTGCCAGCAGTTACCTCGGACAGGGTGGAGAGACCCAGTACTTC
d_gene: TRBD1; abundance: -; v_gene: TRBV19; j_gene: TRBJ1-4; CDR3aa: CASSRDRGNEKLFF; CDR3nt: TGTGCCAGTAGCCGGGACAGGGGTAATGAAAAACTGTTTTTT
d_gene: -; abundance: once; v_gene: TRBV6-5; j_gene: TRBJ2-7; CDR3aa: CASRKPTGRGYEQYF; CDR3nt: TGTGCCAGCAGAAAACCGACAGGAAGAGGCTACGAGCAGTACTTC
d_gene: -; abundance: once; v_gene: TRBV18; j_gene: TRBJ1-1; CDR3aa: CASSPIGGDTEAFF; CDR3nt: TGTGCCAGCTCCCCCATCGGGGGGGACACTGAAGCTTTCTTT
d_gene: -; abundance: -; v_gene: TRBV10-2; j_gene: TRBJ1-1; CDR3aa: CASSELTESEAFF; CDR3nt: TGCGCCAGCAGTGAGTTGACAGAGAGTGAAGCTTTCTTT
d_gene: -; abundance: -; v_gene: TRBV9; j_gene: TRBJ1-2; CDR3aa: CASSRQYGYTF; CDR3nt: TGTGCCAGCAGCAGACAGTATGGCTACACCTTC
d_gene: -; abundance: -; v_gene: TRBV6-5; j_gene: TRBJ1-5; CDR3aa: CASSAGTSYQPQNF; CDR3nt: TGTGCCAGCAGCGCCGGGACATCCTATCAGCCCCAGAATTTT
d_gene: TRBD2; abundance: few; v_gene: TRBV7-6; j_gene: TRBJ2-3; CDR3aa: CASSLRRGATDTQYF; CDR3nt: TGTGCCAGCAGCTTAAGGCGGGGGGCCACAGATACGCAGTATTTT
d_gene: -; abundance: -; v_gene: TRBV5-4; j_gene: TRBJ2-5; CDR3aa: CASSLEGYQETQYF; CDR3nt: TGTGCCAGCAGCTTGGAGGGGTACCAAGAGACCCAGTACTTC
d_gene: -; abundance: -; v_gene: TRBV21-1; j_gene: TRBJ1-3; CDR3aa: CASRTGGGNTIYF; CDR3nt: TGTGCCAGCAGGACAGGGGGTGGAAACACCATATATTTT
d_gene: -; abundance: -; v_gene: TRBV6-5; j_gene: TRBJ1-2; CDR3aa: CASSRQSHYGYTF; CDR3nt: TGTGCCAGCAGTAGACAGTCTCACTATGGCTACACCTTC
d_gene: -; abundance: few; v_gene: TRBV6-5; j_gene: TRBJ1-2; CDR3aa: CASSSDRRGYTF; CDR3nt: TGTGCCAGCAGTTCAGACAGGCGCGGCTACACCTTC
d_gene: -; abundance: -; v_gene: TRBV9; j_gene: TRBJ1-2; CDR3aa: CASSVEEGRPHRGYTF; CDR3nt: TGTGCCAGCAGCGTAGAAGAAGGCAGGCCCCATCGAGGCTACACCTTC
d_gene: -; abundance: -; v_gene: TRBV29-1; j_gene: TRBJ2-3; CDR3aa: CSVELLTRTDTQYF; CDR3nt: TGCAGCGTTGAGCTCCTGACTCGCACAGATACGCAGTATTTT
d_gene: -; abundance: -; v_gene: TRBV15; j_gene: TRBJ1-1; CDR3aa: CATSREPGAYTEAFF; CDR3nt: TGTGCCACCAGCAGAGAACCAGGGGCGTACACTGAAGCTTTCTTT
d_gene: TRBD1; abundance: once; v_gene: TRBV19; j_gene: TRBJ1-1; CDR3aa: CASSRRQGQNTEAFF; CDR3nt: TGTGCCAGTAGTAGAAGACAGGGGCAGAACACTGAAGCTTTCTTT
d_gene: TRBD2; abundance: few; v_gene: TRBV6-4; j_gene: TRBJ2-3; CDR3aa: CASSDSPSASGETDTQYF; CDR3nt: TGTGCCAGCAGTGACTCCCCGTCCGCTAGCGGGGAAACAGATACGCAGTATTTT
d_gene: TRBD2; abundance: few; v_gene: TRBV30; j_gene: TRBJ2-3; CDR3aa: CAWSVSSGSSDTQYF; CDR3nt: TGTGCCTGGAGTGTCTCTAGCGGATCCTCGGATACGCAGTATTTT
d_gene: TRBD2; abundance: -; v_gene: TRBV10-1; j_gene: TRBJ2-3; CDR3aa: CASSRLAGASTDTQYF; CDR3nt: TGCGCCAGCAGTCGACTAGCGGGGGCCAGCACAGATACGCAGTATTTT
d_gene: -; abundance: -; v_gene: TRBV4-3; j_gene: TRBJ2-1; CDR3aa: CASSQGGGADNEQFF; CDR3nt: TGCGCCAGCAGCCAAGGTGGGGGGGCCGACAATGAGCAGTTCTTC
d_gene: TRBD1; abundance: -; v_gene: TRBV30; j_gene: TRBJ1-4; CDR3aa: CAWSVQGSPTNEKLFF; CDR3nt: TGTGCCTGGAGTGTACAGGGGAGCCCCACTAATGAAAAACTGTTTTTT
d_gene: -; abundance: -; v_gene: TRBV2; j_gene: TRBJ1-6; CDR3aa: CASSTGNNSPLHF; CDR3nt: TGTGCCAGCAGCACAGGCAATAATTCACCCCTCCACTTT
d_gene: -; abundance: -; v_gene: TRBV5-6; j_gene: TRBJ1-4; CDR3aa: CASSLAREDEKLFF; CDR3nt: TGTGCCAGCAGCTTGGCCAGGGAGGATGAAAAACTGTTTTTT
d_gene: TRBD1; abundance: -; v_gene: TRBV7-7; j_gene: TRBJ2-2; CDR3aa: CASSPTGSYTGELFF; CDR3nt: TGTGCCAGCAGCCCGACAGGGAGCTACACCGGGGAGCTGTTTTTT
d_gene: -; abundance: -; v_gene: TRBV5-5; j_gene: TRBJ2-7; CDR3aa: CASSLYNYEQYF; CDR3nt: TGTGCCAGCAGCTTGTACAACTACGAGCAGTACTTC
d_gene: TRBD1; abundance: -; v_gene: TRBV10-2; j_gene: TRBJ2-7; CDR3aa: CATAWGQGNYEQYF; CDR3nt: TGCGCCACCGCATGGGGACAGGGTAACTACGAGCAGTACTTC
d_gene: -; abundance: -; v_gene: TRBV27; j_gene: TRBJ1-4; CDR3aa: CASGRLNEKLFF; CDR3nt: TGTGCCAGCGGGAGACTTAATGAAAAACTGTTTTTT
d_gene: TRBD1; abundance: -; v_gene: TRBV30; j_gene: TRBJ1-2; CDR3aa: CASTSGGSYGYTF; CDR3nt: TGTGCCTCCACCTCAGGGGGCAGCTATGGCTACACCTTC
d_gene: TRBD1; abundance: few; v_gene: TRBV5-6; j_gene: TRBJ1-1; CDR3aa: CASSLRDRGHWNTEAFF; CDR3nt: TGTGCCAGCAGCCTCCGGGACAGGGGGCATTGGAACACTGAAGCTTTCTTT
d_gene: -; abundance: -; v_gene: TRBV5-1; j_gene: TRBJ1-1; CDR3aa: CASSTPLQGGTEAFF; CDR3nt: TGCGCCAGCAGCACCCCGTTGCAGGGAGGGACTGAAGCTTTCTTT
d_gene: TRBD1; abundance: -; v_gene: TRBV7-8; j_gene: TRBJ2-7; CDR3aa: CASSPKTGAFSYEQYF; CDR3nt: TGTGCCAGCAGCCCGAAGACAGGGGCTTTCTCCTACGAGCAGTACTTC
d_gene: TRBD1; abundance: once; v_gene: TRBV4-1; j_gene: TRBJ2-7; CDR3aa: CASSQDRVGSSYEQYF; CDR3nt: TGCGCCAGCAGCCAGGACAGGGTCGGGTCTTCCTACGAGCAGTACTTC
d_gene: TRBD1; abundance: -; v_gene: TRBV9; j_gene: TRBJ2-7; CDR3aa: CASSVGTAVSYEQYF; CDR3nt: TGTGCCAGCAGCGTCGGGACAGCTGTCTCCTACGAGCAGTACTTC
d_gene: -; abundance: -; v_gene: TRBV5-1; j_gene: TRBJ1-2; CDR3aa: CASSLVVQGYGYTF; CDR3nt: TGCGCCAGCAGCTTGGTGGTGCAGGGCTATGGCTACACCTTC
d_gene: -; abundance: -; v_gene: TRBV11-2; j_gene: TRBJ2-2; CDR3aa: CASSFIGELFF; CDR3nt: TGTGCCAGCAGCTTTATCGGGGAGCTGTTTTTT
d_gene: TRBD1; abundance: -; v_gene: TRBV6-1; j_gene: TRBJ1-4; CDR3aa: CASSEPDRGQGEKLFF; CDR3nt: TGTGCCAGCAGTGAACCGGACAGGGGGCAGGGCGAAAAACTGTTTTTT